The rows below give T cell receptor beta chains drawn from one sample of a study of radiation and T cells in renal cell carcinoma. The table came from immunoSEQ multiplex PCR; TCRdb's copy has only in-frame clones and leaves some out. The sample has 150,000 or so clones, about 88% seen once. The material sequenced was blood, taken from a patient whose treatment included radiotherapy and nephrectomy. These receptors came from a woman in her fifties or sixties with renal cell carcinoma. The CDR3 runs from the conserved cysteine through the conserved F or W. The D gene is left open where the match is weak. Not every row has a clone size; where given, it reads once, few, many or a size class.

j_call | v_call | clone_size | d_call | cdr3_aa | cdr3_nt
TRBJ2-7 | TRBV29-1 | - | - | CSVNGGDYEQYF | TGCAGCGTTAACGGGGGAGACTACGAGCAGTACTTC
TRBJ2-1 | TRBV15 | - | - | CATSRDAGTYNEQFF | TGTGCCACCAGCAGAGATGCCGGCACCTACAATGAGCAGTTCTTC
TRBJ2-7 | TRBV10-1 | - | - | CARDIGYEQYF | TGCGCCAGGGATATAGGCTACGAGCAGTACTTC
TRBJ1-3 | TRBV27 | - | - | CASGTYGNTIYF | TGTGCCAGCGGGACATACGGAAACACCATATATTTT
TRBJ2-1 | TRBV18 | - | - | CASSPRNEQFF | TGTGCCAGCTCACCACGCAATGAGCAGTTCTTC
TRBJ1-2 | TRBV30 | - | - | CAWSMKGLPNGYTF | TGTGCCTGGAGTATGAAGGGGCTTCCAAATGGCTACACCTTC
TRBJ1-1 | TRBV29-1 | - | - | CSVTRDGANTEAFF | TGCAGCGTTACCAGGGACGGAGCGAACACTGAAGCTTTCTTT
TRBJ1-1 | TRBV7-3 | few | - | CASSLRQNTEAFF | TGTGCCAGCAGCTTAAGACAGAACACTGAAGCTTTCTTT
TRBJ1-2 | TRBV7-9 | - | - | CASSLVADYGYTF | TGTGCCAGCAGCTTAGTTGCGGACTATGGCTACACCTTC
TRBJ2-1 | TRBV5-1 | - | - | CASSLGVVVGPNEQFF | TGCGCCAGCAGCTTGGGAGTTGTAGTAGGGCCCAATGAGCAGTTCTTC
TRBJ1-1 | TRBV6-5 | once | TRBD1 | CASSYSGTGVHTEAFF | TGTGCCAGCAGTTACTCAGGGACAGGGGTCCACACTGAAGCTTTCTTT
TRBJ1-4 | TRBV6-1 | - | TRBD1 | CASRTGAGTNEKLFF | TGTGCCAGCAGAACAGGGGCAGGGACTAATGAAAAACTGTTTTTT
TRBJ2-3 | TRBV9 | - | - | CASSVNGPDTQYF | TGTGCCAGCAGCGTAAACGGTCCAGATACGCAGTATTTT
TRBJ2-3 | TRBV2 | - | - | CASSELVPNTDTQYF | TGTGCCAGCAGTGAACTAGTGCCGAACACAGATACGCAGTATTTT
TRBJ2-2 | TRBV5-4 | - | - | CASSLFSRQANTGELFF | TGTGCCAGCAGCTTGTTTAGCCGACAGGCGAACACCGGGGAGCTGTTTTTT
TRBJ1-4 | TRBV5-6 | - | - | CASSSQGIYEKLFF | TGTGCCAGCAGCTCCCAGGGGATATATGAAAAACTGTTTTTT
TRBJ1-4 | TRBV19 | - | - | CASSISGSMNEKLFF | TGTGCCAGTAGTATATCTGGGAGTATGAATGAAAAACTGTTTTTT
TRBJ2-3 | TRBV9 | - | TRBD2 | CASSILPGGADTQYF | TGTGCCAGCAGCATCCTCCCGGGGGGGGCAGATACGCAGTATTTT
TRBJ2-1 | TRBV5-4 | - | TRBD2 | CASSLAQRGSNEQFF | TGTGCCAGCAGCTTGGCCCAGCGGGGGAGCAATGAGCAGTTCTTC
TRBJ2-3 | TRBV7-8 | - | - | CASSFRHLPTDTQYF | TGTGCCAGCAGCTTTAGACACCTCCCCACAGATACGCAGTATTTT
TRBJ1-6 | TRBV6-5 | - | - | CASRSNSPLHF | TGTGCCAGCCGCAGTAATTCACCCCTCCACTTT
TRBJ1-1 | TRBV9 | - | - | CASSFTGDTEAFF | TGTGCCAGCAGTTTTACAGGAGACACTGAAGCTTTCTTT
TRBJ2-5 | TRBV7-9 | - | - | CASSPQGWETQYF | TGTGCCAGCAGCCCACAGGGTTGGGAGACCCAGTACTTC
TRBJ1-1 | TRBV5-5 | - | - | CASSFLYGPEAFF | TGTGCCAGCAGCTTCTTATACGGCCCTGAAGCTTTCTTT
TRBJ2-5 | TRBV6-1 | - | TRBD2 | CASSATSVETQYF | TGTGCCAGCAGTGCGACTAGCGTCGAGACCCAGTACTTC
TRBJ1-1 | TRBV5-8 | - | - | CASSLRISSTEAFF | TGTGCCAGCAGCTTGAGGATTTCTTCCACTGAAGCTTTCTTT
TRBJ1-2 | TRBV11-2 | - | TRBD1 | CASSIWTGGDYGYTF | TGTGCCAGCAGCATCTGGACAGGGGGGGACTATGGCTACACCTTC
TRBJ1-1 | TRBV27 | few | - | CASSFQSGTTEAFF | TGTGCCAGCAGTTTCCAGTCCGGGACCACTGAAGCTTTCTTT
TRBJ1-3 | TRBV6-1 | - | - | CASSEVSLVGNTIYF | TGTGCCAGCAGTGAAGTGAGCCTTGTTGGAAACACCATATATTTT
TRBJ1-5 | TRBV6-1 | - | TRBD1 | CASRENRGRNQPQHF | TGTGCCAGCAGGGAAAACAGGGGTCGCAATCAGCCCCAGCATTTT
TRBJ1-5 | TRBV7-2 | - | - | CASSSGEQGWGQPQHF | TGTGCCAGCAGTTCTGGAGAACAGGGTTGGGGTCAGCCCCAGCATTTT
TRBJ2-2 | TRBV7-8 | - | TRBD2 | CASSLVGGGGTGELFF | TGTGCCAGCAGCTTAGTTGGAGGCGGGGGGACCGGGGAGCTGTTTTTT
TRBJ2-1 | TRBV19 | - | TRBD2 | CASSTSGGPSYNEQFF | TGTGCCAGTAGTACTAGCGGGGGGCCCTCCTACAATGAGCAGTTCTTC
TRBJ1-5 | TRBV11-2 | - | TRBD1 | CASSVDGGQYQPQHF | TGTGCCAGCAGCGTAGACGGGGGACAGTATCAGCCCCAGCATTTT
TRBJ1-5 | TRBV15 | - | TRBD1 | CATSRTGVDRGLPQHF | TGTGCCACCAGCAGAACCGGCGTGGACAGGGGGTTGCCCCAGCATTTT
TRBJ2-5 | TRBV5-1 | - | - | CASRAVMGLETQYF | TGCGCCAGCAGGGCGGTTATGGGTCTGGAGACCCAGTACTTC
TRBJ2-7 | TRBV5-1 | - | TRBD1 | CASSSIPGQGYEQYF | TGCGCCAGCAGCTCAATACCTGGACAGGGGTACGAGCAGTACTTC